The T cell receptor (beta chain) described here comes from a study of T cells after yellow fever vaccination. This clonotype was recorded a few times. The antigen is unknown. General observations from the study: Although the secondary response was weaker, it peaked faster, at day 5 versus 15.

MiXCR was run by TCRdb on the 5' RACE reads, yielding one entry per CDR3 protein. The profile covers more than 450,000 distinct CDR3 sequences, with roughly 22% appearing a single time and about a sixth taken by the ten largest. CDR1 and CDR2 (germline): SGHRS, YFSETQ. This CDR3 has 15 amino acids. V was pared by 0 bases and J by 3 bases, with 7 bases between. This rearrangement joins TRBV5-1 to TRBJ2-6; no clear D gene. This receptor was identified in a man aged 18-30 years who received the YFV17D yellow fever vaccine. The sequenced sample was PBMCs, obtained 21 days after the first yellow fever vaccination. The CDR3 bases are TGCGCCAGCAGCTTGGAAGGGTATGGGGCCAACGTCCTGACTTTC. Translating it yields CASSLEGYGANVLTF.